These 24 T cell receptor beta chains came from one sample sequenced in a study of human T cells and chemical hapten exposure. TCRdb ran MiXCR on the RACE reads and lists one entry per CDR3 protein. In the table there are fewer than 300,000 distinct CDR3 sequences, roughly 8.9% of which are singletons. Time point denoted: pre-sensitization, week 0. Treatment described: therapeutic diphenylcyclopropenone sensitization with weekly scalp DPC. The sequences come from whole blood, collected in connection with sensitization to the hapten diphenylcyclopropenone (DPC). The origin of the receptors is a woman in her thirties or forties with alopecia areata. Some clones in this sample may be carry-over from other donors' samples.

The chain combines TRBV9 with TRBJ2-1; D is undetermined. The CDR3 has 14 residues. The germline gives CDR1 SGDLS, CDR2 YYNGEE. V lost 1 base and J 9 bases, leaving 14 bases between the germline ends. This chain's CDR3 is CASSVIVPAREQFF. In DNA form, the CDR3 reads TGTGCCAGCAGCGTAATAGTGCCCGCCCGTGAGCAGTTCTTC.

This clonotype appeared a few times. The chain joins TRBV20-1 to TRBJ1-4; 7 bases agree with TRBD1. This CDR3 spans 17 amino acids. V gave up 1 base and J gave up 0 bases; unmatched junction bases: 8. Per germline, CDR1 DFQATT and CDR2 SNEGSKA (reference sequence). The CDR3 here is CSARGEGQPATNEKLFF. As DNA, the CDR3 is TGCAGTGCTAGAGGGGAGGGACAGCCCGCAACTAATGAAAAACTGTTTTTT.

A few counts support this clonotype. The chain employs TRBV7-9 and TRBJ2-2; 8 bases fit TRBD1. The CDR3 consists of 17 residues. Per the germline V gene, CDR1 is SEHNR and CDR2 is FQNEAQ (reference sequence). V shed 4 bases, J shed 6 bases, and the junction held 13 bases outside the gene matches. The DNA of the CDR3 is TGTGCCAGCAGCTCCCGAGGGGGGCAGGGGGCCGCCGGGGAGCTGTTTTTT. Protein product: CASSSRGGQGAAGELFF. The variable domain in full, with the rest retrieved from reference TRBV7-9 and TRBJ2-2, is DTGVSQNPRHKITKRGQNVTFRCDPISEHNRLYWYRQTLGQGPEFLTYFQNEAQLEKSRLLSDRFSAERPKGSFSTLEIQRTEQGDSAMYLCASSSRGGQGAAGELFFGEGSRLTVL.

This clonotype was counted between two and nine times. This rearrangement joins TRBV5-1 to TRBJ2-7, with TRBD1 as a possible D gene (5 bases). Between the trimmed V and J ends, which lost 6 bases and 6 bases, there was a span of 10 bases. The V gene's germline CDR1 is SGHRS and CDR2 YFSETQ. CDR3 length: 11 amino acids. CDR3 protein: CASNGRGEQYF. The CDR3, as DNA: TGCGCCAGCAATGGAAGGGGCGAGCAGTACTTC.

This clonotype was counted only a few times. The CDR3 sequence is CSARSGGLNYGYTF. Written as DNA, the CDR3 is TGCAGTGCTAGGTCTGGCGGGCTTAACTATGGCTACACCTTC. V and J are TRBV20-1 and TRBJ1-2; D uncertain. Germline CDR1 is DFQATT and CDR2 is SNEGSKA (reference sequence). Trimming cost V 3 bases and J 1 base, with 12 bases left between them. This CDR3 comprises 14 residues.

The table lists this clonotype with many counts. This sequence joins TRBV6-5 and TRBJ2-5; TRBD1 matches 8 bases. V was clipped by 5 bases and J by 5 bases; unmatched bases: 7. This CDR3 has 14 amino acids. Germline loops: CDR1 MNHEY, CDR2 SVGAGI. DNA for the CDR3: TGTGCCAGCAGTCCCCTAAGACAGGGGGAGACCCAGTACTTC. Translation: CASSPLRQGETQYF.

CDR3: CSVVGRGKETQYF. The CDR3 DNA reads as TGCAGCGTTGTGGGCAGGGGGAAAGAGACCCAGTACTTC. The V call is TRBV29-1, the J call TRBJ2-5; the match to TRBD1 covers 7 bases. The germline CDR1 and CDR2 sequences are SQVTM and ANQGSEA. The CDR3 sequence is 13 residues long. V was pared by 4 bases and J by 3 bases, with 5 bases of the junction left unmatched.

The chain has TRBV2 and TRBJ2-5; D unresolved. The CDR3 loop spans 14 amino acids. Germline CDR1 SNHLY, CDR2 FYNNEI. V was shortened by 3 bases and J by 1 base, with 9 bases between the two germline ends. CDR3 residues: CASSDTRSQETQYF. CDR3 DNA: TGTGCCAGCAGTGATACCCGGTCCCAAGAGACCCAGTACTTC.

There are a few counts of this clonotype. This chain uses TRBV4-3 with TRBJ2-3; no clear D. V lost 0 bases to trimming and J lost 2 bases, with 21 bases between them. Germline-derived CDR1 and CDR2 are LGHNA and YSLEER. The CDR3 is 19 amino acids. The CDR3 DNA reads as TGCGCCAGCAGCCAAGATAAAAAATTAGCCTCCCCCCCCACAGATACGCAGTATTTT. Its protein product is CASSQDKKLASPPTDTQYF.

This clonotype has a count of ten or more. The chain joins TRBV19 to TRBJ2-7; no reliable D call. The germline V gene encodes CDR1 LNHDA and CDR2 SQIVND (reference sequence). V lost 5 bases, J lost 1 base, and 9 bases lay in between. CDR3 length: 13 amino acids. The CDR3 nucleotides are TGTGCCAGTAGTTGGGTCAGGTCCTACGAGCAGTACTTC. Amino acids: CASSWVRSYEQYF. The full variable domain, with the rest looked up from reference TRBV19 and TRBJ2-7, is DGGITQSPKYLFRKEGQNVTLSCEQNLNHDAMYWYRQDPGQGLRLIYYSQIVNDFQKGDIAEGYSVSREKKESFPLTVTSAQKNPTAFYLCASSWVRSYEQYFGPGTRLTVT.

The V call is TRBV29-1, the J call TRBJ2-3; possibly TRBD1 for D (5 bases). The CDR3 contains 12 residues. From germline, CDR1 is SQVTM and CDR2 ANQGSEA. V lost 8 bases and J lost 2, with 11 bases in between. The CDR3 protein is CSKTESTDTQYF. The CDR3 nucleotides read TGCAGCAAGACAGAATCCACAGATACGCAGTATTTT.

The CDR3 DNA follows: TGTGCCAGCAGCTTAGGGACAGGTAGAGATACGCAGTATTTT. Protein sequence: CASSLGTGRDTQYF. This chain uses TRBV7-2 with TRBJ2-3; 7 bases are shared with TRBD1. Per germline, CDR1 SGHTA and CDR2 FQGNSA. With V trimmed by 1 base and J by 5 bases, 3 bases remained unmatched. This CDR3 region has 14 residues.

This chain joins TRBV7-3 and TRBJ2-2; 14 bases align to TRBD2. The junction had 1 base not matched to a gene; V was cut back by 4 bases and J by 0 bases. Germline V gene sequence: CDR1 SGHTA, CDR2 FQGTGA. The CDR3 has 17 residues. In DNA form, the CDR3 reads TGTGCCAGCAGCTCGGGACTAGCGGGGGCGAACACCGGGGAGCTGTTTTTT. Amino acid sequence: CASSSGLAGANTGELFF.

The J gene is TRBJ2-2, the V gene TRBV29-1; 7 bases are shared with TRBD1. The CDR3 is 15 residues long. Per germline, CDR1 SQVTM and CDR2 ANQGSEA. V shed 5 bases, J shed 4 bases, and the junction held 10 bases outside the gene matches. Written as DNA, the CDR3 is TGCAGCGTTAGTTTAGGACAGGCGCTCACCGGGGAGCTGTTTTTT. It translates to CSVSLGQALTGELFF.

There are a few counts of this clonotype. The chain employs TRBV10-3 and TRBJ2-3, with 7 bases lining up with TRBD2. Looked up from germline, CDR1 is ENHRY and CDR2 is SYGVKD. There are 15 residues in the CDR3. Trimming at V came to 4 bases and at J to 4 bases, leaving 8 bases not matched to a gene. The DNA of the CDR3 is TGTGCCATCAGTGTAAGGAGCGGGACCGCAGATACGCAGTATTTT. Translation gives CAISVRSGTADTQYF.

The chain has TRBV28 and TRBJ2-1; D possibly uses TRBD1 or TRBD2 (5 bases each). Looked up from germline, CDR1 is MDHEN and CDR2 is SYDVKM. CDR3 size: 13 residues. V dropped 7 bases and J dropped 4 bases, with 11 bases sitting between them. The CDR3 sequence is CASTGTPYNEQFF. CDR3 DNA: TGTGCCAGCACAGGGACCCCATACAATGAGCAGTTCTTC.

This clonotype occurred many times. The rearrangement joins TRBV7-9 to TRBJ2-1; D may correspond to TRBD1 or TRBD2 (5 bases each). This CDR3 has 17 amino acids. With 5 bases removed from V and 0 bases from J, the gap between germline ends came to 17 bases. The V gene's germline CDR1 is SEHNR and CDR2 FQNEAQ (reference sequence). The CDR3 DNA reads as TGTGCCAGCAGCCGAGCGGCAGGGCGAAGCTCCTACAATGAGCAGTTCTTC. Translated, it gives CASSRAAGRSSYNEQFF.

The CDR3 protein is CASSLEGGDETDTQYF. The CDR3 DNA is TGTGCCAGCAGTTTAGAGGGGGGCGATGAGACAGATACGCAGTATTTT. The chain is built from TRBV12-3 or TRBV12-4 and TRBJ2-3; D may be TRBD1 or TRBD2 (6 bases each). This CDR3 region has 16 residues. The V end lost 1 base, the J end lost 3 bases, and 14 bases lay between the germline ends.

The sample holds a few counts of this clonotype. The CDR3 sequence: CASGHGKNTGELFF. As DNA, the CDR3 is TGCGCCAGCGGTCACGGGAAAAACACCGGGGAGCTGTTTTTT. The chain is built from TRBV5-1 and TRBJ2-2; TRBD2 might be the D (5 bases). Trimming cost V 7 bases and J 2 bases, with 12 bases left between them. Germline V gene data show CDR1 as SGHRS and CDR2 as YFSETQ. The CDR3 consists of 14 residues.

This clonotype was observed a few times. The chain has TRBV2 and TRBJ2-3; D gene ambiguous. CDR3 length: 12 residues. V was clipped by 6 bases and J by 4 bases, with 8 bases between them. In germline, CDR1 is SNHLY, CDR2 FYNNEI. The CDR3 here is CASSGEADTQYF. The CDR3, as DNA: TGTGCCAGCAGCGGAGAGGCAGATACGCAGTATTTT.

The V call is TRBV10-3, the J call TRBJ1-2; TRBD1 matches at 7 bases. With 0 bases clipped from V and 4 bases from J, the junction kept 2 bases outside the gene matches. The CDR3 consists of 14 residues. Per germline, CDR1 ENHRY and CDR2 SYGVKD. The CDR3 loop is CAISESGDSYGYTF. DNA for the CDR3: TGTGCCATCAGTGAGTCAGGGGACAGCTATGGCTACACCTTC.

This clonotype was found a few times. The rearrangement links TRBV9 to TRBJ1-3; D possibly corresponds to TRBD1 (6 bases). The CDR3 extends over 14 amino acids. The germline V gene encodes CDR1 SGDLS and CDR2 YYNGEE. The V and J ends lost 6 bases and 0 bases respectively, with 10 bases between them. In DNA, the CDR3 is TGTGCCAGCACCCGAGGGGGCTCTGGAAACACCATATATTTT. Protein: CASTRGGSGNTIYF.

This clonotype was counted between two and nine times. V and J are TRBV5-6 and TRBJ1-5; D uncertain. Germline loops: CDR1 SGHDT, CDR2 YYEEEE. The CDR3 contains 14 residues. V gave up 1 base and J gave up 3 bases, with 8 bases separating them. In DNA, the CDR3 is TGTGCCAGCAGCTTGAGTGAGTTCAATCAGCCCCAGCATTTT. It codes for CASSLSEFNQPQHF. Full variable domain (rest looked up from reference TRBV5-6 and TRBJ1-5): DAGVTQSPTHLIKTRGQQVTLRCSPKSGHDTVSWYQQALGQGPQFIFQYYEEEERQRGNFPDRFSGHQFPNYSSELNVNALLLGDSALYLCASSLSEFNQPQHFGDGTRLSIL.

This sequence joins TRBV5-1 and TRBJ2-7; a possible D gene is TRBD1 (5 bases). Trimming took 0 bases from V and 0 from J, leaving 10 bases between them. The germline V gene encodes CDR1 SGHRS and CDR2 YFSETQ. The CDR3 contains 15 residues. The CDR3 DNA is TGCGCCAGCAGCTTGGGACAGTTCTTCTCCTACGAGCAGTACTTC. Translation: CASSLGQFFSYEQYF.